The TCR beta chain under discussion was sequenced for a study of immune cell composition in non-small cell lung cancer. Study background: Histologic subtype was mainly adenocarcinoma or squamous cell carcinoma.

Measured with immunoSEQ multiplex PCR; TCRdb has only the in-frame clones, and not every one. The data hold 1,800 or so clones, with roughly 80% observed a single time. Overall study results and limits: In adenocarcinoma, maximal tumour-associated clone frequency tracked TIL tumour reactivity. Lung squamous cell carcinoma tumours had significantly higher top 10 clone scores and productive clonality than lung adenocarcinoma.

This CDR3 comprises 17 residues. Trimming took 3 bases from V and 0 from J; bases not matched to a gene: 7. Looked up from germline, CDR1 is SGHTA and CDR2 is FQGNSA. Concerning this clone itself: Antigen specificity is unknown.

Sequencing was carried out using lung tumor tissue. The V and J genes are TRBV7-2 and TRBJ2-3, with 9 bases fitting TRBD1. The receptor was isolated from a human donor with non-small cell lung cancer. CDR3 amino acids: CASSFPGTGKSTDTQYF. CDR3 DNA sequence: TGTGCCAGCAGCTTCCCCGGGACAGGGAAAAGCACAGATACGCAGTATTTT.